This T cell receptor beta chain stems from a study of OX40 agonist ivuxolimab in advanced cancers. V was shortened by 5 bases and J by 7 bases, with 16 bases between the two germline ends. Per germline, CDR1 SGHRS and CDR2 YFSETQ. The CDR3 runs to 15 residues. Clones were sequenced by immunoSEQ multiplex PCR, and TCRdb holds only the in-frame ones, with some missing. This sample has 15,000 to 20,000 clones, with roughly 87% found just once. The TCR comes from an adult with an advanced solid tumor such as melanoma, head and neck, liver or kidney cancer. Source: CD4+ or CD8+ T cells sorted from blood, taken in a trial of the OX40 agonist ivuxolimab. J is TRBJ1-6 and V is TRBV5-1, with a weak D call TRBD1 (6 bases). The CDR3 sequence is CASREGDIVNSPLHF. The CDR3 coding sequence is TGCGCCAGCAGAGAGGGGGATATAGTAAATTCACCCCTCCACTTT.